This entry features one TCR beta chain sequence. Its antigen is not identified. This record comes from a study of T cell responses to AZD1222 COVID-19 vaccine. Here immunoSEQ multiplex PCR was the method, and the copy in TCRdb shows in-frame clones only, minus some. The sample yields 140,000 or so clones, 70% to 90% seen once. V lost 1 base and J lost 7; bases outside the gene matches: 3. Germline-derived CDR1 and CDR2 are LGHNA and YNFKEQ. The CDR3 is made up of 14 amino acids. Study-level points and caveats: Nearly half of spike-specific TCRs reportedly go after variant regions that carry no mutations. None of the repertoires were sampled until the peak T cell response had passed. It should be noted that donors were predominantly white British and more often female, and clonal diversity was possibly underestimated.

This chain joins TRBV4-2 and TRBJ1-4; TRBD1 matches at 7 bases. The receptor's source is an adult who received the MenACWY meningococcal vaccine as a control. The sample in question was peripheral blood, obtained 28 days after the second dose of the MenACWY control vaccine. CDR3 sequence (DNA): TGTGCCAGCAGCCAAGGGACAGGCCCTGAAAAACTGTTTTTT. Protein sequence: CASSQGTGPEKLFF.